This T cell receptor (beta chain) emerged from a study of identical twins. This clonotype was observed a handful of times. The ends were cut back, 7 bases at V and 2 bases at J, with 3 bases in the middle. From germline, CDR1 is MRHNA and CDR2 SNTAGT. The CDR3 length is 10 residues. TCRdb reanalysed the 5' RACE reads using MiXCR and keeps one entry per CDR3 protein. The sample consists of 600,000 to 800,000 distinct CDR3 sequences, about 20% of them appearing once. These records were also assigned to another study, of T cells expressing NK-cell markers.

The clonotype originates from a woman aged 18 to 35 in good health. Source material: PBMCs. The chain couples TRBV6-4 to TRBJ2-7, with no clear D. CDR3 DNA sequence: TGTGCCAGCAAGCCCTACGAGCAGTACTTC. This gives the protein CASKPYEQYF.